This T cell receptor beta chain was found in a study of cytotoxic CD8 clonotypes in ibrutinib-treated CLL. Findings and caveats of the study: Sampling times, which were not matched between the groups, differed between sustained-remission patients and progressing patients.

The repertoire was sequenced with immunoSEQ multiplex PCR; TCRdb's copy has only in-frame clones and lacks some. In the table there are about 16,000 clones, approximately 67% of which are singletons. With regard to this clone: Its specificity is unknown.

V was cut by 5 bases and J by 0 bases, with 11 bases left in between. The germline V gene encodes CDR1 KGHSH and CDR2 LQKENI. The CDR3 totals 15 residues. Sequencing used PBMCs, obtained before ibrutinib treatment. This TCR derives from a human donor with chronic lymphocytic leukemia. The chain recombines TRBV18 with TRBJ1-5, with D unclear. The CDR3 nucleotides are TGTGCCAGCTCAGAGACGTTCAATAGCAATCAGCCCCAGCATTTT. Translating gives CASSETFNSNQPQHF. The variable domain in full, completed from reference TRBV18 and TRBJ1-5, reads NAGVMQNPRHLVRRRGQEARLRCSPMKGHSHVYWYRQLPEEGLKFMVYLQKENIIDESGMPKERFSAEFPKEGPSILRIQQVVRGDSAAYFCASSETFNSNQPQHFGDGTRLSIL.